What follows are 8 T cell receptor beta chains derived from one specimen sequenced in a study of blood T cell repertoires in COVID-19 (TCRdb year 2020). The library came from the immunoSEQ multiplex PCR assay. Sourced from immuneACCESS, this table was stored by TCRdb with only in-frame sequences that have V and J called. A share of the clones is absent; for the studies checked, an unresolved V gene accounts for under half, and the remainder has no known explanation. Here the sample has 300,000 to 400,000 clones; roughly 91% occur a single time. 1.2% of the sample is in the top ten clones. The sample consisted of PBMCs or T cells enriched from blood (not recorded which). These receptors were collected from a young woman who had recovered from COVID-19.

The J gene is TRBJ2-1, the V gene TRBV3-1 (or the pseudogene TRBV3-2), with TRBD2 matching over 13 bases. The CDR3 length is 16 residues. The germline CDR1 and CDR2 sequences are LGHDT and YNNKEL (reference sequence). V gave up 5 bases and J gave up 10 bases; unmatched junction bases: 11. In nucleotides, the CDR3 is TGTGCCAGCAGCGAACTAGCGGGGGGGCCCTCAGGCGAGCAGTTCTTC. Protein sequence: CASSELAGGPSGEQFF.

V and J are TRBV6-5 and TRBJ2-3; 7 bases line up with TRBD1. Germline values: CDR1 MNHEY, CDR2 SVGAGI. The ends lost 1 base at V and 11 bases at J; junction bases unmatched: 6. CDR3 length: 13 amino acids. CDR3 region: CASSYFPSGGQYF. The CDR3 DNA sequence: TGTGCCAGCAGTTACTTCCCCTCAGGGGGGCAGTATTTT.

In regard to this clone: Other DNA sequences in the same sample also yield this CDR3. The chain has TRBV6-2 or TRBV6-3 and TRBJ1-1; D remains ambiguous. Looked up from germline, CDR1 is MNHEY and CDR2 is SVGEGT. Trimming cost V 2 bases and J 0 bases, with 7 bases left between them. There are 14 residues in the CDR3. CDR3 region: CASSYTGMNTEAFF. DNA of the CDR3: TGTGCCAGCAGTTACACGGGGATGAACACTGAAGCTTTCTTT.

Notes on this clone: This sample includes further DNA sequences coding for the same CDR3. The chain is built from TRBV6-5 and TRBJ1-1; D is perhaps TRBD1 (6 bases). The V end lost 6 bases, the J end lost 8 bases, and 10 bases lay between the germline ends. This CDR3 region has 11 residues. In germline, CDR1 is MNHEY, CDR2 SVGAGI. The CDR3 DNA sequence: TGTGCCAGCAGCCTGGACAGCGAAGCTTTCTTT. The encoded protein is CASSLDSEAFF.

CDR3 in amino acids: CASSVDGGAYNEQFF. CDR3 sequence (DNA): TGTGCCAGCAGCGTAGACGGGGGGGCCTACAATGAGCAGTTCTTC. The chain combines TRBV9 with TRBJ2-1, with 8 bases lining up with TRBD2. CDR1 is SGDLS and CDR2 is YYNGEE in the germline V gene. The V and J ends lost 0 bases and 2 bases, in that order; junction bases with no gene match: 1. The CDR3 covers 15 residues. The variable domain in full, with the rest retrieved from reference TRBV9 and TRBJ2-1, is DSGVTQTPKHLITATGQRVTLRCSPRSGDLSVYWYQQSLDQGLQFLIQYYNGEERAKGNILERFSAQQFPDLHSELNLSSLELGDSALYFCASSVDGGAYNEQFFGPGTRLTVL.

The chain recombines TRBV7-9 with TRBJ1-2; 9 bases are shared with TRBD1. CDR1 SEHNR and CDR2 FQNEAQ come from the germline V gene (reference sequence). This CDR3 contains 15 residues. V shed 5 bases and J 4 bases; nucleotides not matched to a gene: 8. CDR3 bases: TGTGCCAGCAGCCCTCCCCCGGGACAGGGCTATGGCTACACCTTC. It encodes CASSPPPGQGYGYTF.

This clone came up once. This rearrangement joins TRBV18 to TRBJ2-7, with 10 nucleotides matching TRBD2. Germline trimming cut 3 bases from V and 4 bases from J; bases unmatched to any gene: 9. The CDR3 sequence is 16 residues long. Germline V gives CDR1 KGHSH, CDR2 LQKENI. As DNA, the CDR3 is TGTGCCAGCTCACCGGCACTAGCGGGGACGAAATACGAGCAGTACTTC. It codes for CASSPALAGTKYEQYF.

The CDR3 DNA follows: TGTGCCAGCAGCCACCCCGGGGACACTGAAGCTTTCTTT. It codes for CASSHPGDTEAFF. This chain connects TRBV14 to TRBJ1-1; no firm D call. CDR3 size: 13 residues. V lost 3 bases and J 3 bases, leaving 8 bases between the germline ends. Germline-derived CDR1 and CDR2 are SGHDN and FVKESK.